The 6 T cell receptor beta chains presented below share a single source sample, sequenced in a study of blood T cell repertoires in COVID-19. Data came from immunoSEQ multiplex PCR; TCRdb stores just in-frame clones and leaves some out. The top ten clones hold 0.85% to 1.2% of a sample with roughly 93,000 clones, 75% to 90% of them seen once. The sequenced material came from peripheral blood. Receptors were obtained from a human donor in a cohort sampled during active COVID-19.

This chain joins TRBV28 and TRBJ1-2; 10 positions agree with TRBD1. There are 14 residues in the CDR3. V dropped 7 bases and J dropped 6; count of bases not matched to a gene: 8. Germline V lookup: CDR1 MDHEN, CDR2 SYDVKM. The CDR3 is CASIPGQGLHGYTF. CDR3 DNA sequence: TGTGCCAGCATCCCGGGACAGGGGCTTCATGGCTACACCTTC.

The V gene is TRBV28, the J gene TRBJ1-1, with D perhaps matching TRBD1 (5 bases). The germline CDR1 and CDR2 sequences are MDHEN and SYDVKM. This CDR3 comprises 14 residues. The ends were cut back, 7 bases at V and 0 bases at J, with 12 bases in the middle. Here the CDR3 DNA reads TGTGCCAGCATCCTGGACATCATGAACACTGAAGCTTTCTTT. Translating gives CASILDIMNTEAFF.

The V gene is TRBV6-6, the J gene TRBJ1-1; 7 bases are shared with TRBD1. Germline V gene data show CDR1 as MNHNY and CDR2 as SVGAGI (reference sequence). The CDR3 is 15 residues long. V lost 0 bases and J lost 0; bases outside the gene matches: 1. The CDR3 loop is CASSYSGTVNTEAFF. In nucleotides, the CDR3 is TGTGCCAGCAGTTACTCAGGGACAGTGAACACTGAAGCTTTCTTT.

The chain recombines TRBV5-4 with TRBJ2-1; TRBD2 matches 7 bases. CDR1 is SGHNT, CDR2 YYREEE, per germline (reference sequence). The CDR3 is 14 residues long. Trimming at V came to 5 bases and at J to 5 bases, leaving 7 bases not matched to a gene. CDR3 loop: CASSSQTSNNEQFF. CDR3 in DNA: TGTGCCAGCAGTTCACAGACTAGCAACAATGAGCAGTTCTTC.

The chain combines TRBV18 with TRBJ1-1; D gene unclear. Germline values: CDR1 KGHSH, CDR2 LQKENI. V lost 6 bases to trimming and J lost 0 bases, with 5 bases between them. The CDR3 spans 12 residues. This chain's CDR3 is CASSEVNTEAFF. For the CDR3, the DNA is TGTGCCAGCTCGGAGGTGAACACTGAAGCTTTCTTT.

V gene TRBV4-1 combines with J gene TRBJ1-1; the D gene is possibly TRBD1 (6 bases). Trimming removed 1 base at V and 5 bases at J, with 17 bases between. The CDR3 extends over 16 amino acids. Germline CDR1 and CDR2: MGHRA and YSYEKL. The CDR3 is CASSQGRPGQRTEAFF. DNA of the CDR3: TGCGCCAGCAGCCAAGGTAGACCGGGACAACGAACTGAAGCTTTCTTT.